The next 5 T cell receptor beta chains were all read from a single sample in a study of beta chain features in type 1 diabetes. The whole isolated RNA underwent reverse transcription, so sequencing captured expressed TCRB transcripts. Assay: immunoSEQ multiplex PCR; the TCRdb copy retains only in-frame clones and omits some. The table has 200,000 to 250,000 clones, around 10% seen once. Source material: naive CD4+ T cells from blood. The origin of the receptors is a woman aged 18-29 years in good health.

This clone has only a few counts. V and J are TRBV2 and TRBJ2-1; tentatively, D is TRBD2 (5 bases). V gave up 8 bases and J gave up 3 bases, with 8 bases separating them. This CDR3 has 12 residues. Germline CDR1 is SNHLY and CDR2 is FYNNEI. The CDR3 is CASERIYNEQFF. The CDR3 nucleotides are TGTGCCAGCGAGCGGATCTACAATGAGCAGTTCTTC.

The rearrangement links TRBV2 to TRBJ1-4, with a tentative D call TRBD1 (6 bases). CDR3 length equals 13 residues. CDR1 and CDR2 from the germline V gene are SNHLY and FYNNEI. V was clipped by 4 bases and J by 4 bases, with 7 bases between them. For the CDR3, the DNA is TGTGCCAGCAGTGGACAGGTTAATGAAAAACTGTTTTTT. Protein: CASSGQVNEKLFF.

In its sample, this clone was seen a few times. V gene TRBV5-1 combines with J gene TRBJ1-5; 12 nucleotides match TRBD1. There are 17 residues in the CDR3. The J segment lost 0 bases and the V segment lost 5 bases, leaving 6 bases of the junction unmatched. The germline V gene has CDR1 SGHRS and CDR2 YFSETQ. The CDR3 sequence: CASSAGTGGYSNQPQHF. The CDR3 bases are TGCGCCAGCAGTGCCGGGACAGGGGGCTATAGCAATCAGCCCCAGCATTTT.

The V gene is TRBV5-1, the J gene TRBJ2-1, with a possible D match to TRBD1 (5 bases). The CDR3 contains 13 residues. The V and J ends lost 4 bases and 8 bases respectively, with 13 bases between them. The germline gives CDR1 SGHRS, CDR2 YFSETQ. The CDR3 coding sequence is TGCGCCAGCAGCGGGCAGGGATCGGATGAGCAGTTCTTC. Protein sequence: CASSGQGSDEQFF.

This clone was seen only a few times. This chain links TRBV5-1 with TRBJ1-6; D perhaps matches TRBD1 (6 bases). Per the germline V gene, CDR1 is SGHRS and CDR2 is YFSETQ. This CDR3 comprises 14 residues. V gave up 4 bases and J gave up 6 bases, with 11 bases separating them. DNA of the CDR3: TGCGCCAGCAGCGAAGGACAGACTAATTCACCCCTCCACTTT. It specifies CASSEGQTNSPLHF.